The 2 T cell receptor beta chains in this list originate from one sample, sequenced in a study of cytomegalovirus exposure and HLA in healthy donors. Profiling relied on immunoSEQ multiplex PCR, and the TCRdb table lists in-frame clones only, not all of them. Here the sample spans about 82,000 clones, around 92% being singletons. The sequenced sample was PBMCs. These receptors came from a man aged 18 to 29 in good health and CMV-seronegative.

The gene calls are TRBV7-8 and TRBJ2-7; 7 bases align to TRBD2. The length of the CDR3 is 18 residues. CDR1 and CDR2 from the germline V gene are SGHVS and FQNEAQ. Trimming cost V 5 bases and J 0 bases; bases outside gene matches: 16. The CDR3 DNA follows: TGTGCCAGCAGCCCCAGCCGACGGGCGGGGGTTTCCTCCTACGAGCAGTACTTC. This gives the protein CASSPSRRAGVSSYEQYF.

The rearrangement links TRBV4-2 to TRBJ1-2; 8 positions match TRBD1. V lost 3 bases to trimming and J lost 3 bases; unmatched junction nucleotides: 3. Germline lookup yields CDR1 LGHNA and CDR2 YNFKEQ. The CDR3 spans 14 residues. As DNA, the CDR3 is TGTGCCAGCAGCCAGGCACAGGGGGACTATGGCTACACCTTC. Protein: CASSQAQGDYGYTF.